Shown below are 13 T cell receptor beta chains from a single sample sequenced in a study of vaccination and CD4 T cells after COVID-19. Treatment noted: roughly 11-day PBMC culture with coronavirus spike peptide pools or control peptides (ViraFEST assay). These receptors lack a known antigen. Sequencing of cultured CD4+ T cell DNA used the Oncomine TCR Beta short-read assay. TCRdb used MiXCR to reprocess the PCR reads, holding one entry per CDR3 protein. In the table there are about 24,000 distinct CDR3 sequences, less than 70% of which are singletons. The sample was CD4+ T cells from blood, cultured in vitro. The origin of the receptors is a human donor who had recovered from COVID-19.

V and J are TRBV7-2 and TRBJ1-5, with D tentatively TRBD1 (6 bases). The CDR3 has 14 residues. V lost 4 bases, J lost 5 bases, and 12 bases lay in between. The germline V gene encodes CDR1 SGHTA and CDR2 FQGNSA. The chain's CDR3 is CASSSDSTHQPQHF. CDR3 DNA sequence: TGTGCCAGCAGCTCGGACAGCACACATCAGCCCCAGCATTTT.

The chain carries TRBV20-1 and TRBJ2-2, with 9 bases lining up with TRBD1. Germline lookup yields CDR1 DFQATT and CDR2 SNEGSKA (reference sequence). The CDR3 has 17 amino acids. J gave up 5 bases and V 0 bases, and 10 bases lay outside the gene matches. CDR3: CSARERVGTGITGELFF. The CDR3 DNA reads TGCAGTGCTAGAGAGCGCGTCGGGACAGGGATTACCGGGGAGCTGTTTTTT.

The CDR3 loop is CSVRRVDNYGYTF. The CDR3 DNA reads as TGCAGCGTGCGCCGGGTCGATAACTATGGCTACACCTTC. This chain connects TRBV29-1 to TRBJ1-2; no definite D call. Germline lookup yields CDR1 SQVTM and CDR2 ANQGSEA. V lost 6 bases to trimming and J lost 1 base, with 12 bases between them. The CDR3 runs 13 residues.

The chain links TRBV15 to TRBJ1-5; D possibly corresponds to TRBD1 (6 bases). Trimming pared 0 bases from V and 9 bases from J, leaving 12 bases between. CDR1 and CDR2 from the germline V gene are LNHNV and YYDKDF (reference sequence). The CDR3 has 14 amino acids. The CDR3 DNA follows: TGTGCCACCAGCAGAGACAGGGGCGGTACGCCCCAGCATTTT. Residues: CATSRDRGGTPQHF.

The chain is built from TRBV27 and TRBJ1-2; perhaps TRBD1 as D (5 bases). This CDR3 has 12 residues. Germline V lookup: CDR1 MNHEY, CDR2 SMNVEV (reference sequence). Deletions cut 4 bases from V and 8 bases from J, with 11 bases between. CDR3 nucleotides: TGTGCCAGCAGTTCTCAGGGAAGAGGCTACACCTTC. Translating it yields CASSSQGRGYTF.

This chain joins TRBV19 and TRBJ2-7; the D gene is possibly TRBD1 (5 bases). The CDR3 totals 13 residues. CDR1 is LNHDA and CDR2 is SQIVND in the germline V gene (reference sequence). V lost 4 bases and J 3 bases, leaving 10 bases between the germline ends. In nucleotides, the CDR3 is TGTGCCAGTAGTAGACAGCTTTTCTACGAGCAGTACTTC. It encodes CASSRQLFYEQYF. The variable domain in full, with the rest retrieved from reference TRBV19 and TRBJ2-7, is DGGITQSPKYLFRKEGQNVTLSCEQNLNHDAMYWYRQDPGQGLRLIYYSQIVNDFQKGDIAEGYSVSREKKESFPLTVTSAQKNPTAFYLCASSRQLFYEQYFGPGTRLTVT.

The chain recombines TRBV7-9 with TRBJ1-2; D ambiguous. Trimming took 2 bases from V and 0 from J, leaving 13 bases between them. The V gene's germline CDR1 is SEHNR and CDR2 FQNEAQ (reference sequence). This CDR3 is 16 amino acids long. The CDR3 DNA follows: TGTGCCAGCAGCTTATACCGCGCCAGCTCTAACTATGGCTACACCTTC. This codes for CASSLYRASSNYGYTF.

In its sample, this clonotype was seen a few times. This chain joins TRBV5-4 and TRBJ1-2; D gene ambiguous. The CDR3 contains 14 residues. Trimming shortened V by 0 bases and J by 3 bases, and 9 bases separated the two germline ends. The V gene's germline CDR1 is SGHNT and CDR2 YYREEE (reference sequence). CDR3 in DNA: TGTGCCAGCAGCTTGGATGGGAGAGACTATGGCTACACCTTC. This sequence encodes CASSLDGRDYGYTF.

This clonotype turned up a few times. The chain employs TRBV21-1 and TRBJ2-7. TRBV21-1 is marked as a pseudogene. The CDR3 has 14 residues. CDR3 in DNA: TGTGCCAGCAGCAAAGAGTGGCAGAACTACGAGCAGTACTTC. Amino acids: CASSKEWQNYEQYF.

This chain uses TRBV6-5 with TRBJ2-6, with a tentative D call TRBD2 (5 bases). This CDR3 comprises 16 residues. V was pared by 0 bases and J by 2 bases, with 8 bases between. From germline, CDR1 is MNHEY and CDR2 SVGAGI. The CDR3 DNA sequence: TGTGCCAGCAGTTACTCGCCCGGGGCTGGGGCCAACGTCCTGACTTTC. Amino acids: CASSYSPGAGANVLTF.

The chain combines TRBV20-1 with TRBJ2-7, with D hard to call. CDR3 length equals 11 residues. CDR1 and CDR2 from the germline V gene are DFQATT and SNEGSKA (reference sequence). In DNA form, the CDR3 reads TGCCTGGTGAAACGCTCCTACGAGCAGTACTTC. Translating it yields CLVKRSYEQYF.

The rearrangement links TRBV7-9 to TRBJ1-5; 7 bases line up with TRBD1. The CDR3 is 16 residues long. Germline V gives CDR1 SEHNR, CDR2 FQNEAQ (reference sequence). The V gene end was trimmed by 2 bases and the J gene end by 2 bases; junction bases not matched to a gene: 6. The CDR3 nucleotides are TGTGCCAGCAGCTTAAGGGGGCAGGCGGGCAATCAGCCCCAGCATTTT. As protein: CASSLRGQAGNQPQHF.

The chain links TRBV15 to TRBJ2-4; D unresolved. CDR3 length: 16 amino acids. Per the germline V gene, CDR1 is LNHNV and CDR2 is YYDKDF (reference sequence). Trimming removed 1 base at V and 5 bases at J, with 15 bases between. CDR3 region: CATSRGLAEVENIQYF. CDR3 nucleotide sequence: TGTGCCACCAGCAGAGGTCTGGCCGAGGTCGAAAACATTCAGTACTTC.